The sequence of this T cell receptor (beta chain) was determined in a study of blood T cell repertoires in COVID-19. About the research overall: Acute-phase and convalescent COVID-19 samples originated in the United States, Italy and Spain.

Original handling: For nucleated cells, counts were estimated from reference gene primer amplification. TCRdb keeps only in-frame clones here, not all; method: immunoSEQ multiplex PCR. Clonal size and the V and J genes are those of that table, whereas D and trimming came from the DNA. The sample lists around 78,000 clones; about 90% were seen once. V was cut by 6 bases and J by 2 bases, with 5 bases left in between. The CDR3 sequence is 13 residues long. Germline V gene lookup returns CDR1 LNHDA and CDR2 SQIVND (reference sequence). Sample: peripheral blood. This TCR came from a human donor in a cohort sampled during active COVID-19. The chain joins TRBV19 to TRBJ2-6, with no clear D. The CDR3, as DNA: TGTGCCAGTAGCGGTCCTGGGGCCAACGTCCTGACTTTC. Its translation: CASSGPGANVLTF.